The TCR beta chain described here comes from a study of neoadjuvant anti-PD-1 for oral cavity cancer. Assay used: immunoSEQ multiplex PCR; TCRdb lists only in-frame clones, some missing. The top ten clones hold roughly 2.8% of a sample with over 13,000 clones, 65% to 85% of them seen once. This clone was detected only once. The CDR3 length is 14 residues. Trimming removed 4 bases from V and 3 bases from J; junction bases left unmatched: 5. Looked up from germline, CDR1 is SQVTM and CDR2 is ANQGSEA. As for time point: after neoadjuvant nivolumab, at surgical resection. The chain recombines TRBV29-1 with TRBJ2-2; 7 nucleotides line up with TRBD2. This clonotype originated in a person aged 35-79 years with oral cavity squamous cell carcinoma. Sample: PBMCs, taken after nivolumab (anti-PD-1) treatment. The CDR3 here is CSVGPSGYTGELFF. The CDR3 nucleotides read TGCAGCGTTGGTCCTAGCGGTTACACCGGGGAGCTGTTTTTT.